The 11 T cell receptor beta chains given below trace back to one sample, sequenced in a study of T cell repertoires in ileal Crohn's disease. The table came from immunoSEQ multiplex PCR; TCRdb's copy has only in-frame clones and leaves some out. The sample lists 3,500 to 4,500 clones; about 80% were seen once. Described time point: inflamed ileum from the surgical specimen. Input material: ileal tissue. These receptors originate from an adult with Crohn's disease.

V is TRBV27 and J is TRBJ1-6; D remains ambiguous. The germline V gene encodes CDR1 MNHEY and CDR2 SMNVEV (reference sequence). The V end lost 3 bases, the J end lost 7 bases, and 4 bases lay between the germline ends. This CDR3 has 12 residues. The CDR3 sequence: CASSFFNSPLHF. DNA for the CDR3: TGTGCCAGCAGTTTCTTCAATTCACCCCTCCACTTT.

The rearrangement joins TRBV4-1 to TRBJ1-2; D not certain. The CDR3 loop spans 13 amino acids. The germline CDR1 and CDR2 sequences are MGHRA and YSYEKL. Trimming took off 0 bases at V and 2 bases at J, with 4 bases between the two ends. CDR3 DNA: TGCGCCAGCAGCCAAGAATCAAACTATGGCTACACCTTC. Translation: CASSQESNYGYTF.

This chain joins TRBV2 and TRBJ1-5, with no clear D. The CDR3 contains 17 residues. Trimming removed 0 bases from V and 0 bases from J, with 12 bases in between. The germline CDR1 and CDR2 sequences are SNHLY and FYNNEI. In DNA form, the CDR3 reads TGTGCCAGCAGTGAAGCAATGGGAGATCATAGCAATCAGCCCCAGCATTTT. Translation: CASSEAMGDHSNQPQHF. Full variable domain (rest looked up from reference TRBV2 and TRBJ1-5): EPEVTQTPSHQVTQMGQEVILRCVPISNHLYFYWYRQILGQKVEFLVSFYNNEISEKSEIFDDQFSVERPDGSNFTLKIRSTKLEDSAMYFCASSEAMGDHSNQPQHFGDGTRLSIL.

V gene TRBV5-4 combines with J gene TRBJ2-7, with D possibly called TRBD1 or TRBD2 (6 bases each). Per the germline V gene, CDR1 is SGHNT and CDR2 is YYREEE (reference sequence). V was pared by 2 bases and J by 5 bases, with 11 bases between. The CDR3 runs 13 residues. CDR3 loop: CASSFWGANEQYF. CDR3 in DNA: TGTGCCAGCAGCTTCTGGGGGGCAAACGAGCAGTACTTC.

The chain carries TRBV19 and TRBJ2-1, with D perhaps given as TRBD1 or TRBD2 (5 bases each). Deletions cut 7 bases from V and 3 bases from J, with 28 bases between. Germline lookup yields CDR1 LNHDA and CDR2 SQIVND (reference sequence). The CDR3 consists of 19 residues. The CDR3 bases are TGTGCCAGTATCGATCGCGCGGAGGACAAGCCCTGGAGCTACAATGAGCAGTTCTTC. Amino acid sequence: CASIDRAEDKPWSYNEQFF.

The chain has TRBV11-2 and TRBJ2-7; 8 nucleotides align to TRBD1. Germline loops: CDR1 SGHAT, CDR2 FQNNGV. The CDR3 is 19 residues long. The V gene end was trimmed by 4 bases and the J gene end by 3 bases; junction bases not matched to a gene: 20. The CDR3 region is CASSSPHSGTGNNYYEQYF. The DNA of the CDR3 is TGTGCCAGCAGCTCTCCGCACTCCGGGACAGGAAACAATTACTACGAGCAGTACTTC. The full variable domain, completed using reference TRBV11-2 and TRBJ2-7, is EAGVAQSPRYKIIEKRQSVAFWCNPISGHATLYWYQQILGQGPKLLIQFQNNGVVDDSQLPKDRFSAERLKGVDSTLKIQPAKLEDSAVYLCASSSPHSGTGNNYYEQYFGPGTRLTVT.

The rearrangement uses TRBV28 and TRBJ1-2; no firm D call. The CDR3 has 14 amino acids. The V and J ends lost 5 bases and 6 bases respectively, with 16 bases between them. Germline loops: CDR1 MDHEN, CDR2 SYDVKM. As DNA, the CDR3 is TGTGCCAGCAGTGCCGATACGGGCGACGATGGCTACACCTTC. Translation gives CASSADTGDDGYTF.

This clone came up a few times. The chain has TRBV9 and TRBJ2-7; 7 bases are a match to TRBD2. J was trimmed by 6 bases and V by 3 bases; bases with no gene match: 9. Germline loops: CDR1 SGDLS, CDR2 YYNGEE. This CDR3 has 14 amino acids. In nucleotides, the CDR3 is TGTGCCAGCAGCGCCGGGCCTTCGGGGGGCGAGCAGTACTTC. Translating it yields CASSAGPSGGEQYF.

This sequence joins TRBV11-3 and TRBJ2-2; 9 bases agree with TRBD1. The CDR3 runs 14 residues. Germline CDR1 SGHNT, CDR2 YENEEA. V shed 1 base, J shed 11 bases, and the junction held 5 bases outside the gene matches. CDR3 DNA sequence: TGTGCCAGCAGCTTAGCTGGGACAGGGCAAGAGCTGTTTTTT. It specifies CASSLAGTGQELFF.

CDR3 bases: TGCGCCAGCAGCCAAGATTTCCCCGGGGACAGAGGCTACACCTTC. Its translation is CASSQDFPGDRGYTF. The chain employs TRBV4-3 and TRBJ1-2; 7 bases fit TRBD1. CDR1 is LGHNA, CDR2 YSLEER, per germline. V shed 0 bases, J shed 8 bases, and the junction held 9 bases outside the gene matches. The CDR3 totals 15 residues.

This chain links TRBV5-1 with TRBJ1-6; 8 bases are a match to TRBD1. Germline V lookup: CDR1 SGHRS, CDR2 YFSETQ. CDR3 length: 15 residues. The V gene end was trimmed by 5 bases and the J gene end by 10 bases; junction bases not matched to a gene: 11. The CDR3 DNA reads as TGCGCCAGCAGAGGACAGGGAACGGTGGAATCACCCCTCCACTTT. It encodes CASRGQGTVESPLHF.